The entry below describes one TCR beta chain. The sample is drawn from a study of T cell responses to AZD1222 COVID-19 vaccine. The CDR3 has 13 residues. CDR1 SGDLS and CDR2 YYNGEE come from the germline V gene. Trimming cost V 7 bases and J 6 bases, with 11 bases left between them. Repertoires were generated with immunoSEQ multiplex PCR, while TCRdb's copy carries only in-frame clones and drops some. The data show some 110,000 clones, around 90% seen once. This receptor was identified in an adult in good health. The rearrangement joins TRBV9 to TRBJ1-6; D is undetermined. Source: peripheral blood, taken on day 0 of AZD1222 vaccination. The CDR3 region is CASSMQLNSPLHF. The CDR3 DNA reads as TGTGCCAGCTCAATGCAACTTAATTCACCCCTCCACTTT.